Listed here are 22 T cell receptor beta chains from one sample, sequenced in a study of early T cells in non-severe SARS-CoV-2 infection. MiXCR was run by TCRdb on the 5' RACE reads, yielding one entry per CDR3 protein. The table shows some 19,000 distinct CDR3 sequences, with about 4% occurring only once. The specimen sequenced was whole blood. The receptor set was obtained from an adult who was a healthcare worker with PCR-confirmed SARS-CoV-2 infection or an uninfected control (not recorded which).

This clonotype was counted many times. The V and J genes are TRBV7-9 and TRBJ2-7; 7 bases match TRBD2. This CDR3 is built from 14 residues. V shed 4 bases and J 4 bases; nucleotides not matched to a gene: 7. The V gene's germline CDR1 is SEHNR and CDR2 FQNEAQ (reference sequence). The CDR3 is CASSSNSGVYEQYF. Written as DNA, the CDR3 is TGTGCCAGCAGCTCTAACAGCGGGGTTTACGAGCAGTACTTC.

This rearrangement joins TRBV18 to TRBJ2-7; TRBD1 matches at 11 bases. V dropped 0 bases and J dropped 7; count of bases not matched to a gene: 8. CDR1 is KGHSH, CDR2 LQKENI, per germline. The CDR3 is 16 amino acids. CDR3 sequence: CASSPPDRGTGGEQYF. In nucleotides, the CDR3 is TGTGCCAGCTCACCACCGGACAGGGGGACAGGGGGTGAGCAGTACTTC.

This clonotype was picked up many times. The chain links TRBV4-1 to TRBJ2-3, with D unresolved. The V end lost 0 bases, the J end lost 2 bases, and 6 bases lay between the germline ends. The CDR3 extends over 14 amino acids. Germline lookup yields CDR1 MGHRA and CDR2 YSYEKL. The CDR3 sequence: CASSQDTNTDTQYF. The CDR3 DNA follows: TGCGCCAGCAGCCAAGATACCAACACAGATACGCAGTATTTT.

In this sample, this clonotype turned up many times. Written as DNA, the CDR3 is TGTGCCAGCAGTTACTCGTATGGGGGACGAGGGGACACTGAAGCTTTCTTT. Protein sequence: CASSYSYGGRGDTEAFF. The genes are TRBV6-5 and TRBJ1-1; TRBD1 is a possible D gene (5 bases). Germline V CDR1 and CDR2: MNHEY, SVGAGI. V was cut by 0 bases and J by 3 bases, with 17 bases left in between. This CDR3 is 17 amino acids long.

This clonotype appeared many times. The rearrangement links TRBV20-1 to TRBJ2-5; D possibly corresponds to TRBD2 (6 bases). Trimming stripped 3 bases from V and 4 bases from J, with 12 bases between. This CDR3 contains 13 residues. Germline V gene sequence: CDR1 DFQATT, CDR2 SNEGSKA (reference sequence). CDR3 nucleotides: TGCAGTGCTAGTAGGGCGGGGCCAGAGACCCAGTACTTC. Translated, it gives CSASRAGPETQYF.

This clonotype was detected many times. V gene TRBV7-2 combines with J gene TRBJ1-5; the D gene is possibly TRBD1 (5 bases). From germline, CDR1 is SGHTA and CDR2 FQGNSA. There are 16 residues in the CDR3. Trimming took off 1 base at V and 0 bases at J, with 10 bases between the two ends. The CDR3 DNA is TGTGCCAGCAGCTTAGTCGGGACGGCTAGCAATCAGCCCCAGCATTTT. Protein: CASSLVGTASNQPQHF.

In this sample, this clonotype turned up a few times. J is TRBJ1-2 and V is TRBV12-3 or TRBV12-4, with TRBD1 as a possible D gene (5 bases). Deletions cut 5 bases from V and 2 bases from J, with 15 bases between. The CDR3 length is 15 residues. CDR3 sequence (DNA): TGTGCCAGCAGTCCTACCCCCGACAGAAACTATGGCTACACCTTC. Its translation is CASSPTPDRNYGYTF.

This clonotype was counted many times. The chain links TRBV3-1 to TRBJ2-3; 8 bases map to TRBD2. This CDR3 is 16 amino acids long. Germline V gives CDR1 LGHDT, CDR2 YNNKEL (reference sequence). J was trimmed by 2 bases and V by 3 bases; bases with no gene match: 7. The CDR3: CASSHQIAGLTDTQYF. The CDR3 coding sequence is TGTGCCAGCAGCCACCAAATAGCGGGGCTCACAGATACGCAGTATTTT.

This clonotype was seen repeatedly, ten times or more. V gene TRBV6-5 combines with J gene TRBJ2-3; tentative D call: TRBD2 (5 bases). This CDR3 has 12 residues. Germline V gene data show CDR1 as MNHEY and CDR2 as SVGAGI. The V gene lost 7 bases and the J gene lost 3 bases, with 8 bases spanning the gap. The CDR3 here is CASTGGTDTQYF. The CDR3 nucleotides read TGTGCCAGCACCGGCGGGACAGATACGCAGTATTTT.

This clonotype was found many times. CDR3 residues: CASSQLGQGDSPLHF. CDR3 coding DNA: TGCGCCAGCAGCCAACTGGGACAGGGGGATTCACCCCTCCACTTT. V and J are TRBV4-3 and TRBJ1-6; 11 bases are a match to TRBD1. Germline CDR1 is LGHNA and CDR2 is YSLEER. The CDR3 loop spans 15 amino acids. With 2 bases clipped from V and 8 bases from J, the junction kept 2 bases outside the gene matches.

This clonotype is labeled as medium-sized. The genes are TRBV11-3 and TRBJ2-5; a possible D gene is TRBD2 (5 bases). CDR1 is SGHNT, CDR2 YENEEA, per germline. V dropped 2 bases and J dropped 3 bases, with 7 bases sitting between them. The CDR3 contains 13 residues. CDR3 amino acids: CASSLNGKETQYF. The CDR3 DNA follows: TGTGCCAGCAGCTTAAACGGGAAAGAGACCCAGTACTTC.

This clonotype has at least ten counts. The chain recombines TRBV28 with TRBJ1-1; perhaps TRBD1 as D (5 bases). The CDR3 runs 14 residues. Per the germline V gene, CDR1 is MDHEN and CDR2 is SYDVKM. V gave up 3 bases and J gave up 1 base, with 9 bases separating them. CDR3 loop: CASSFSGQNTEAFF. The DNA for the CDR3 is TGTGCCAGCAGTTTTTCGGGGCAGAACACTGAAGCTTTCTTT.

This clonotype was found many times. The V gene is TRBV2, the J gene TRBJ1-4, with TRBD1 matching over 10 bases. V trimming: 4 bases; J trimming: 5 bases; junction bases outside the gene matches: 13. CDR1 and CDR2 (germline): SNHLY, FYNNEI. The CDR3 is made up of 18 amino acids. CDR3 in DNA: TGTGCCAGCAGTGCGGACTGGGACAGGGGAAGGGCGAATGAAAAACTGTTTTTT. Its translation: CASSADWDRGRANEKLFF.

In this sample, this clonotype turned up many times. The rearrangement links TRBV5-1 to TRBJ2-4, with D uncertain. Trimming took off 4 bases at V and 8 bases at J, with 16 bases between the two ends. The CDR3 loop spans 14 amino acids. Looked up from germline, CDR1 is SGHRS and CDR2 is YFSETQ. CDR3 in amino acids: CASSLSGPRDIQYF. CDR3 nucleotide sequence: TGCGCCAGCAGCCTCTCGGGCCCAAGAGACATTCAGTACTTC.

This clonotype showed up many times. The chain is built from TRBV5-1 and TRBJ2-3; tentative D call: TRBD1 (6 bases). V was clipped by 4 bases and J by 0 bases, with 9 bases between them. The CDR3 contains 14 residues. Germline CDR1 SGHRS, CDR2 YFSETQ. CDR3 DNA sequence: TGCGCCAGCAGCCAGGGGCTTAGCACAGATACGCAGTATTTT. It yields the protein CASSQGLSTDTQYF. Filled out from reference TRBV5-1 and TRBJ2-3, the complete variable domain reads KAGVTQTPRYLIKTRGQQVTLSCSPISGHRSVSWYQQTPGQGLQFLFEYFSETQRNKGNFPGRFSGRQFSNSRSEMNVSTLELGDSALYLCASSQGLSTDTQYFGPGTRLTVL.

This clonotype was picked up many times. The rearrangement links TRBV7-8 to TRBJ1-4; no firm D call. CDR3 length: 14 amino acids. CDR1 and CDR2 from the germline V gene are SGHVS and FQNEAQ. Between the trimmed V and J ends, which lost 0 bases and 6 bases, there was a span of 8 bases. The CDR3 nucleotides read TGTGCCAGCAGCTTAGCAGGGAGGGATGAAAAACTGTTTTTT. Its protein product is CASSLAGRDEKLFF.

This clonotype was detected ten times or more. This chain joins TRBV7-8 and TRBJ2-5; 7 bases map to TRBD2. V was clipped by 2 bases and J by 1 base; unmatched bases: 7. CDR3 size: 16 residues. Germline V gene sequence: CDR1 SGHVS, CDR2 FQNEAQ. CDR3 nucleotides: TGTGCCAGCAGCTTATCGGGACTAAATTCCCAAGAGACCCAGTACTTC. Its translation is CASSLSGLNSQETQYF.

At least ten counts were recorded for this clonotype. The chain joins TRBV12-5 to TRBJ2-2; the match to TRBD1 covers 7 bases. The CDR3 is 15 residues long. The J segment lost 6 bases and the V segment lost 5 bases, leaving 9 bases of the junction unmatched. CDR1 LGHNT and CDR2 FRNRAP come from the germline V gene. DNA of the CDR3: TGTGCTAGTGGTCTTAGACAGGGCTACGCCGGGGAGCTGTTTTTT. Encoded protein: CASGLRQGYAGELFF.

This clonotype was recorded many times. This rearrangement joins TRBV6-2 or TRBV6-3 to TRBJ2-1, with TRBD1 matching 9 bases. The CDR3 contains 13 residues. Germline lookup yields CDR1 MNHEY and CDR2 SVGEGT. J was trimmed by 7 bases and V by 6 bases; bases with no gene match: 4. CDR3 amino acids: CASRRDRGNEQFF. The CDR3, as DNA: TGTGCCAGCAGGCGCGACAGGGGGAATGAGCAGTTCTTC.

This clonotype was observed a few times. The chain uses TRBV6-5 and TRBJ2-7; tentatively, D is TRBD1 (6 bases). CDR1 is MNHEY, CDR2 SVGAGI, per germline. Trimming removed 8 bases from V and 2 bases from J, with 22 bases in between. This CDR3 has 16 residues. CDR3 residues: CASGPTGSPFTYEQYF. The CDR3 nucleotides are TGTGCCAGCGGCCCAACAGGGTCTCCCTTCACCTACGAGCAGTACTTC.

This clonotype was recorded at least ten times. This rearrangement joins TRBV4-3 to TRBJ2-7; 9 positions match TRBD1. Germline CDR1 reads LGHNA; CDR2 reads YSLEER. The CDR3 covers 13 residues. The J segment lost 6 bases and the V segment lost 1 base, leaving 1 base of the junction unmatched. The CDR3, as DNA: TGCGCCAGCAGCCAAGGGACAGGGGTCGAGCAGTACTTC. Translation gives CASSQGTGVEQYF.

Details on this clonotype: A much more abundant neighbour one base away suggests this may be a read error. No conserved phenylalanine or tryptophan is present at the end of the CDR3, so a read error is the likely explanation. The V call is TRBV6-6, the J call TRBJ2-2; 14 nucleotides agree with TRBD2. The CDR3 has 17 residues. Germline-derived CDR1 and CDR2 are MNHNY and SVGAGI (reference sequence). V was clipped by 0 bases and J by 7 bases; unmatched bases: 4. Here the CDR3 reads CASSYSGLAGVYGELFS. The CDR3, as DNA: TGTGCCAGCAGTTACTCGGGACTAGCGGGGGTTTACGGGGAGCTGTTTTCT.